This entry is about one T cell receptor (beta chain). Its target is not known. Expansion of antigen-specific CD4+ T cells with viral peptide pools was carried out by the ViraFEST assay before sequencing. CD4+ T cells were isolated after approximately 10 days of culture. All participants had two doses of either the BNT162b2 or mRNA-1273 vaccine. Every well got 1.5 million to 2.5 million PBMC, which were grown with about 10 IU/ml IL-2 and roughly 10 ug/ml peptides. The sample comes from a study of vaccination effects on CD4 cells after COVID-19. Repertoires were generated with immunoSEQ multiplex PCR, while TCRdb's copy carries only in-frame clones and drops some. The sample has tens of thousands of clones, around 70% seen once. CDR3 length: 14 amino acids. Germline trimming cut 0 bases from V and 6 bases from J; bases unmatched to any gene: 1. The germline gives CDR1 SGHRS, CDR2 YFSETQ.

J is TRBJ2-4 and V is TRBV5-1; 9 bases are shared with TRBD2. This TCR came from a human donor who received a COVID-19 vaccine. The input for sequencing was CD4+ T cells from PBMCs cultured with HCoV-229E spike peptides, taken after COVID-19 vaccination. The CDR3 DNA is TGCGCCAGCAGCTTGGTAGCGGGGGCAAACATTCAGTACTTC. As protein: CASSLVAGANIQYF.